Each of the 6 T cell receptor beta chains below was sequenced from the same sample in a study of somatic mutations in cytotoxic T cells in rheumatoid arthritis. The data were produced by immunoSEQ multiplex PCR, yet TCRdb's version contains in-frame clones alone and is incomplete. The sample lists tens of thousands of clones; about 88% were seen once. Sequenced: CD8+ T cells sorted from blood. The receptor set was obtained from an adult with rheumatoid arthritis.

This rearrangement joins TRBV11-2 to TRBJ2-2; D perhaps matches TRBD1 (5 bases). Trimming removed 2 bases from V and 1 base from J, with 14 bases in between. Germline assignment: CDR1 SGHAT and CDR2 FQNNGV. CDR3 length: 17 amino acids. CDR3 loop: CASSLPRRQMNTGELFF. In DNA form, the CDR3 reads TGTGCCAGCAGCTTACCGCGGAGACAGATGAACACCGGGGAGCTGTTTTTT.

The chain recombines TRBV5-6 with TRBJ2-7, with D possibly being TRBD1 or TRBD2 (5 bases each). Trimming took off 0 bases at V and 6 bases at J, with 16 bases between the two ends. Per the germline V gene, CDR1 is SGHDT and CDR2 is YYEEEE. The length of the CDR3 is 15 residues. The CDR3 is CASSLAGTLWGEQYF. The CDR3 DNA reads as TGTGCCAGCAGCTTGGCCGGGACCCTTTGGGGCGAGCAGTACTTC.

The chain links TRBV5-3 to TRBJ2-7, with TRBD1 as a possible D gene (6 bases). TRBV5-3 is flagged as an ORF with uncertain function. V dropped 0 bases and J dropped 2 bases, with 9 bases sitting between them. The CDR3 runs to 14 residues. CDR3 DNA: TGTGCCAGAAGCTTGGACAGGGAAGCCTACGAGCAGTACTTC. Residues: CARSLDREAYEQYF.

CDR3 bases: TGCAGCGTTGCCCCAGGGAACACTGAAGCTTTCTTT. Its translation: CSVAPGNTEAFF. The V and J genes are TRBV29-1 and TRBJ1-1, with D unresolved. The CDR3 loop spans 12 amino acids. Between the trimmed V and J ends, which lost 4 bases and 1 base, there was a span of 7 bases. Germline values: CDR1 SQVTM, CDR2 ANQGSEA.

V gene TRBV27 combines with J gene TRBJ2-7; no clear D gene. The CDR3 is made up of 13 amino acids. Germline V CDR1 and CDR2: MNHEY, SMNVEV (reference sequence). V gave up 5 bases and J gave up 3 bases, with 11 bases separating them. The CDR3 loop reads CASSPISGYEQYF. The CDR3, as DNA: TGTGCCAGCAGTCCAATAAGTGGCTACGAGCAGTACTTC.

The J gene is TRBJ1-1, the V gene TRBV27; D is ambiguous. V was cut by 4 bases and J by 1 base, with 7 bases left in between. The germline CDR1 and CDR2 sequences are MNHEY and SMNVEV (reference sequence). This CDR3 contains 13 residues. The CDR3 DNA is TGTGCCAGCAGTTGGACGGCGAACACTGAAGCTTTCTTT. Translating gives CASSWTANTEAFF.